The clone carrying this TCR beta chain was seen only once. The antigen remains undetermined. This sample stems from a study of vaccination effects on CD4 cells after COVID-19. Study-wide findings and caveats: Relatively few convalescent patients took part in the study, which had no early post-infection timepoints.

This CDR3 has 14 amino acids. V lost 7 bases and J lost 6; bases outside the gene matches: 10. The germline V gene encodes CDR1 MNHNY and CDR2 SVGAGI (reference sequence). Method: immunoSEQ multiplex PCR; TCRdb's copy keeps in-frame clones and lacks some. The sample lists 25,000 to 30,000 clones; roughly 80% were seen once. ViraFEST used viral peptide pools to expand antigen-specific CD4+ T cells before sequencing. Once cultured for approximately ten days, the cells underwent separation to obtain CD4+ T cells. Each person got two doses of an mRNA SARS-CoV-2 vaccine, BNT162b2 or mRNA-1273. The chain joins TRBV6-6 to TRBJ1-1; TRBD1 matches 8 bases. The sequence was obtained from a human donor who received a COVID-19 vaccine. The sequencing here drew on CD4+ T cells from PBMCs cultured with HCoV-229E spike peptides, taken after COVID-19 vaccination. In DNA form, the CDR3 reads TGTGCCAGCATTTCAGGGGGCGCTTATGCTGAAGCTTTCTTT. Translation: CASISGGAYAEAFF.